The entry that follows covers one T cell receptor beta chain sequence. In this sample, this clone turned up a few times. The antigen it binds to is not known. A junction boundary mismatches the germline segment, possibly from a read error. From its cysteine to its phenylalanine, the CDR3 spans 14 amino acids. The entry retains the CDR3 DNA only, 42 bases that are in frame from base 1. Per the germline V gene, SGHTA is the CDR1 and FQGNSA is the CDR2. The sample belongs to a study of cytomegalovirus exposure and HLA in healthy donors (dated by TCRdb to the late 2010s). Background for the entire study: An earlier analysis of 587 of the donors reported roughly 300 Gb of sequence data and 117 million unique TCR beta sequences obtained from roughly 170 million T cells. An early release that covered 640 HLA-typed donors contained approximately 300 gigabases of sequencing data and around 85 million unique TCR sequences. Of the 398 genotyped donors, 65% to 90% were placed in the genetic ancestry cluster associated with self-reported Caucasian donors. The study was designed to test whether signatures of past pathogen exposure could be identified by cataloging public T cell receptors. The study used immunosequencing to profile the T cell repertoires of approximately 690 subjects and linked those repertoires to cytomegalovirus serostatus. In addition to the first cohort of 666 subjects, a separate validation cohort of about 120 different subjects was used. The study combined high-throughput TCR immunosequencing, statistical association of individual TCRs with disease status, and machine learning to predict cytomegalovirus infection status. A later analysis re-analyzed previously published TCR beta repertoires from 650 to 800 donors and added high-resolution HLA genotyping to study TCR occurrence patterns. The later analysis used no new phenotypic data to find candidate immune exposures, relying instead on TCR beta sequences and their occurrence across donors. An earlier analysis of some 500 of the donors used high-throughput TCR beta sequencing to judge whether each TCR beta V gene segment behaved as functional or pseudogenic. Donor age, sex, ethnicity and CMV serostatus were compiled together with the repertoire data. Genome-wide SNP genotypes for about 65% of the roughly 700 donors were used in a later genetic analysis, which treated that subset as a discovery cohort. All discovery cohort repertoires had been generated using a single sequencing platform. Class I and class II HLA loci were covered by the typing at four-digit resolution. Typing coverage varied by locus: roughly 620-640 donors for A, B, C, DRB1 and DQB1; about 520 for DQA1; over 600 for DPA1; roughly 450 for DPB1. A handful of DR-DQ haplotypes were treated as single units for association and clustering because of strong linkage in the cohort. On average, 235,054 unique TCR beta nucleotide sequences were sequenced per donor among more than 350 genotyped donors of the cohort, with roughly 18% of those sequences being non-productive.

What the work shows at the level of the full study, not this receptor alone: The classifier was reported to diagnose cytomegalovirus status with high specificity and sensitivity in both the original and validation cohorts. A later genetic analysis associated a missense DCLRE1C variant with V-gene and J-gene trimming of TCR beta chains, and an independent cohort replicated the association. A later analysis found that HLA-associated TCR beta chains were more clonally expanded and had lower generation probabilities than equally common non-associated chains. In a later analysis, some 17,000 TCR beta sequences were associated with specific HLA alleles at a false discovery rate of 0.05. Correlated functional status among segregating V segments might be attributable to linkage disequilibrium, but an unknown experimental factor could not be ruled out. A further reported finding was that TCR beta sequences accurately predicted the HLA-A and HLA-B alleles for most subjects in the first cohort. The authors suggested that the approach could potentially be generalized to other disease states and immunological phenotypes. This cohort had only TCR beta chains sequenced, and the lack of alpha or paired-chain data limited which features could be detected. A later analysis found that most CMV-associated TCR beta chains appeared HLA-restricted, with HLA associations seemingly driven largely by CMV exposure. In an earlier analysis of around 600 of the donors, most TCR beta V segments appeared in productive rearrangements about 87% or about 30% of the time, broadly matching IMGT annotations. The 87-base-pair reads could not distinguish some IMGT-functional V segments, including TRBV6-2 and TRBV6-3, so those segments were excluded. Because HLA typing was unavailable for some donors at each locus, only the typed subset was used in association tests. Strong co-occurrence of HLA alleles, especially DR and DQ, made assigning TCR associations to individual alleles difficult. A few of the identified cytomegalovirus-associated TCR beta chains were confirmed in vitro to be specific for cytomegalovirus antigens. A later genetic analysis reported fewer N-insertions in productive TCRs among donors in an Asian-associated ancestry cluster than the approximately 670-donor mean. Sequencing depth was assumed to be roughly uniform across donors in the presence/absence analyses, though that assumption may not hold. In a later analysis, TCR association rates were found to vary across HLA loci, with the most associated TCRs seen for DRB1 alleles and the fewest for HLA-C alleles. CMV serostatus was the only immune exposure information available for the cohort. Because counts were too low, 15 to 20 rarely observed V segments, including chromosome 9 orphons, were excluded from the earlier analysis of 587 of the donors. According to a later analysis, parvovirus B19, influenza, CMV and Epstein-Barr virus appeared linked to several top co-occurrence clusters. The sequencing pipeline was judged likely to have produced a cluster of highly shared sequence variants as a technical artifact. A total of fewer than 200 TCR beta chains were listed by the study as associated with cytomegalovirus. Most TCR sequences were seen in very few donors, while some public TCRs were found in many individuals.

The library was generated by the immunoSEQ multiplex PCR assay. A mixture of 60 forward primers for TCR Vbeta segments and 13 reverse primers for TCR Jbeta segments was used in the multiplex PCR. The CDR3 region of rearranged TCR beta genes was amplified from genomic DNA with a multiplex PCR assay. On the Illumina HiSeq System, the amplified TCR beta libraries were sequenced as 87-base-pair reads. On the study's bioinformatics: In a later analysis, tens of millions of unique TCR beta chains were counted across the 690 or so repertoires, and approximately 11 million of these chains were shared by at least two donors. To remove PCR and sequencing errors, raw reads were error-corrected and collapsed into unique sequences using a nearest-neighbor algorithm that merged closely related sequences. Alignment of CDR3 sequences to IMGT reference sequences was used to assign V, D and J gene segments. For a sequence to be retained, at least a six-nucleotide match to both a V gene segment and a J gene segment was required. Rearrangements were classified as productive when the CDR3 lacked stop codons and remained in frame with V and J, and all other rearrangements were classified as non-productive. Following IMGT convention, CDR3 was defined as the stretch from the second conserved V-encoded cysteine up to the conserved J-encoded phenylalanine. Sequences without an unambiguous match to a single V gene segment were excluded from the earlier analysis of several hundred of the donors. In an earlier analysis of 500 to 750 of the donors, V segments were called functional above 56.7% productive rearrangements and were called segregating when the between-donor standard deviation exceeded 5%. A statistical classification framework was built for diagnosing cytomegalovirus status from the catalog of TCR beta chain sequences. V and J gene assignment, in a later analysis, came from comparing TCR nucleotide sequences with IMGT/GENE-DB human TR gene sequences. The TCRdist pipeline was used in a later analysis to assign CDR3 sequences and most-parsimonious VDJ recombination scenarios. In a later analysis, every TCR beta chain was defined by the combination of its CDR3 amino acid sequence and its V-gene family, and reads without a unique V-gene family were dropped. A later analysis removed 600 or so highly shared, low-generation-probability nucleotide sequences to deal with suspected cross-contamination and a sequencing artifact. In a later analysis, a clonal expansion index was calculated for each public chain from normalized within-repertoire ranks of inferred template counts. In a later analysis, generation probabilities were computed using a VDJ recombination model fitted to out-of-frame rearrangements, and the results were checked against IGoR. Hypergeometric tests were used in a later analysis to score TCR-TCR, TCR-HLA and TCR-CMV co-occurrence, with a repertoire-size bias correction applied to the TCR pairs. A later analysis estimated false discovery rates by permuting HLA or CMV assignments 20 times. In a later analysis, co-occurring TCRs were grouped using DBSCAN, with TCRdist sequence similarity added in when clustering inside HLA-allele-positive subsets. For co-occurrence clustering, repertoires with fewer than 30,000 or more than 120,000 public chains were excluded, along with about five repertoires with anomalous nucleotide sharing. Imported from immuneACCESS, the table was reduced by TCRdb to in-frame sequences with V and J called. These copies leave out some clones; in studies compared against another copy, an unresolved V gene accounts for under half, and the cause of the remainder is not known. That table furnishes V, J and clone size, whereas the DNA furnished D and trimming. This sample lists about 180,000 clones; over 70% were detected once. The top ten constitute around 5.7% of the sample.

The cohort consisted of 650 to 700 healthy bone marrow donors. All cohort members were sampled while nominally healthy, although unrecorded immune exposures were likely present. The donor tested CMV seronegative and was one of the 352 seronegative cohort members. A peripheral blood sample was provided by each donor, and peripheral blood mononuclear cells were used for TCR beta sequencing. Genomic DNA was extracted from the blood cell samples with the Qiagen DNeasy Blood Extraction Kit. The V and J segments used are TRBV7-2 and TRBJ2-7; the best D guess is TRBD2, with 5 bases matching. The material sequenced was PBMCs. The receptor comes from a man aged 35 to 55 in good health and CMV-seronegative. In nucleotides, the sequence is TGTGCCAGCAGCTTACTTCTGTCCGAGGGTGGATTGGACTTC. Translated, it reads CASSLLLSEGGLDF.